Described below is a single T cell receptor beta chain sequence and its context. This sample is part of a study of T-cell reconstitution after alpha-beta-depleted transplantation in children. This CDR3 contains 13 residues. Per the germline V gene, CDR1 is DFQATT and CDR2 is SNEGSKA (reference sequence). The V end lost 1 base, the J end lost 3 bases, and 6 bases lay between the germline ends. The TCRbeta library was prepared with unique molecular identifiers. Each CDR3 protein is one row after TCRdb ran MiXCR on the PCR reads. In the table there are approximately 400,000 distinct CDR3 sequences, roughly 15% of which are singletons.

This clonotype originated in a boy in the first two years of life who had a stem cell transplant for Wiskott-Aldrich syndrome, so the T cells may come from the graft donor. The sequenced sample was PBMCs, mostly from graft donor cells, obtained 360 days after TCRalphabeta/CD19-depleted stem cell transplant. The chain uses TRBV20-1 and TRBJ2-2; D not certain. The CDR3 DNA reads TGCAGTGCTAGAGTTCAAGACACCGGGGAGCTGTTTTTT. Residues: CSARVQDTGELFF.